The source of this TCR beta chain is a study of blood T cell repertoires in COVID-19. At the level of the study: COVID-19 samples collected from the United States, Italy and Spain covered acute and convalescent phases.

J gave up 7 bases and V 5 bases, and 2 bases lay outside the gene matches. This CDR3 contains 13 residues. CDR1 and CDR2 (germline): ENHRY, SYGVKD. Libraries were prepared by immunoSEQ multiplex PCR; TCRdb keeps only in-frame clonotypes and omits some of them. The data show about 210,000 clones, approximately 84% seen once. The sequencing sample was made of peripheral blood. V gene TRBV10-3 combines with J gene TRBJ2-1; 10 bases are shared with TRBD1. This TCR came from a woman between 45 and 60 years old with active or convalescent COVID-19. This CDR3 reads CAISRTGGNEQFF. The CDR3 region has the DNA TGTGCCATCAGTCGGACAGGGGGTAATGAGCAGTTCTTC.